Listed here are 32 T cell receptor beta chains from one sample, sequenced in a study of CDR3 diversity in severe acne (dated by TCRdb to the late 2010s). Preparation of the library involved PCR. The sequencer was an Illumina HiSeq 2000. TCRdb handled the public reads itself, with Q25 trimming in fastp and clone calling in MiXCR, and kept productive beta chains. Each record represents a unique CDR3 protein, reported with the most common genes and DNA among its rows. The table for this sample lists 100,000 or so distinct CDR3 sequences; about half of them were counted only once. The leading ten clones occupy 9.5% to 15% of the sample. The sequencing sample was made of blood. The source is a male donor with acne.

The CDR3 DNA sequence: TGTGCCAGCCTGGACAGCAACACTGAAGCTTTCTTT. It encodes CASLDSNTEAFF. The gene calls are TRBV28 and TRBJ1-1; perhaps TRBD1 as D (6 bases). Germline CDR1 reads MDHEN; CDR2 reads SYDVKM. The CDR3 totals 12 residues. Trimming pared 8 bases from V and 2 bases from J, leaving 9 bases between.

This clonotype was counted ten times or more. The CDR3 DNA follows: TGTGCCACCAACGTGGGCCTCTACAATGAGCAGTTCTTC. Protein sequence: CATNVGLYNEQFF. The J gene is TRBJ2-1, the V gene TRBV6-6; D uncertain. Germline-derived CDR1 and CDR2 are MNHNY and SVGAGI (reference sequence). The CDR3 is made up of 13 amino acids. V dropped 10 bases and J dropped 3 bases, with 13 bases sitting between them.

The V call is TRBV7-6, the J call TRBJ1-2; 7 bases line up with TRBD1. Germline V gene sequence: CDR1 SGHVS, CDR2 FNYEAQ. This CDR3 is built from 14 residues. V gave up 4 bases and J gave up 9 bases; unmatched junction bases: 11. The CDR3 sequence is CASSSRTGKLRYTF. For the CDR3, the DNA is TGTGCCAGCAGCTCCCGGACAGGAAAGCTCCGCTACACCTTC.

The gene calls are TRBV29-1 and TRBJ2-5, with D perhaps TRBD2 (5 bases). The V end was cut by 2 bases, the J end by 0 bases, with 16 bases between. The CDR3 runs to 16 residues. The germline V gene encodes CDR1 SQVTM and CDR2 ANQGSEA. The CDR3 reads CSVEFFGLPYQETQYF. In DNA, the CDR3 is TGCAGCGTTGAATTTTTTGGACTTCCATACCAAGAGACCCAGTACTTC.

This CDR3 is CAMGETGSGYTF. The CDR3 DNA follows: TGTGCCATGGGCGAAACAGGATCTGGCTACACCTTC. The chain carries TRBV25-1 and TRBJ1-2, with a weak D call TRBD1 (5 bases). Trimming removed 10 bases at V and 7 bases at J, with 16 bases between. Germline loops: CDR1 MGHDK, CDR2 SYGVNS. This CDR3 is 12 amino acids long.

The chain carries TRBV27 and TRBJ2-3; 11 bases are a match to TRBD1. The junction had 4 bases not matched to a gene; V was cut back by 4 bases and J by 10 bases. This CDR3 has 13 amino acids. The V gene's germline CDR1 is MNHEY and CDR2 SMNVEV (reference sequence). CDR3 nucleotides: TGTGCCAGCAGTTGGACAGGGGGCGATGCGCAGTATTTT. Encoded protein: CASSWTGGDAQYF.

This clonotype has a handful of counts. This may be a read error: a much more frequent sequence differs by one nucleotide. This chain joins TRBV24-1 and TRBJ2-2; 7 bases are shared with TRBD1. Germline CDR1 and CDR2: KGHDR and SFDVKD. The CDR3 covers 15 residues. CDR3 DNA: TGTGCCACCAGTGACAGACAGGGAAGCACCGGGGAGCTGCTTTTT. It encodes CATSDRQGSTGELLF.

This clonotype came up many times. The chain couples TRBV6-4 to TRBJ2-7; perhaps TRBD1 as D (5 bases). The V gene's germline CDR1 is MRHNA and CDR2 SNTAGT. The germline V and J ends were trimmed by 6 bases and 0 bases, with 18 bases remaining between them. This CDR3 comprises 16 residues. CDR3 nucleotide sequence: TGTGCCAGCAGAACCTACAGGAGAACGAGCTCCTACGAGCAGTACGTC. It specifies CASRTYRRTSSYEQYV.

As to this clonotype: Because it lacks the conserved phenylalanine or tryptophan at the end, this CDR3 is likely a read error. The rearrangement links TRBV15 to TRBJ2-1; tentatively, D is TRBD2 (5 bases). The CDR3 sequence is 24 residues long. The germline V and J ends were trimmed by 3 bases and 3 bases, with 39 bases remaining between them. The germline V gene has CDR1 LNHNV and CDR2 YYDKDF (reference sequence). CDR3 in amino acids: CATSRDLVADTHTTLDSYYNEQFL. CDR3 coding DNA: TGTGCCACCAGCAGGGACCTAGTCGCCGACACACACACCACCTTGGACTCATACTACAATGAGCAGTTCCTC.

This clonotype was seen at least ten times. The rearrangement links TRBV5-5 to TRBJ1-5; 7 bases are shared with TRBD1. V gave up 2 bases and J gave up 3 bases; unmatched junction bases: 5. Germline values: CDR1 SGHKS, CDR2 YYEKEE (reference sequence). The CDR3 is made up of 15 amino acids. The CDR3 sequence is CASSFEQGYNQPQHF. The CDR3 DNA follows: TGTGCCAGCAGCTTTGAACAGGGGTACAATCAGCCCCAGCATTTT.

The rearrangement links TRBV4-1 to TRBJ2-7, with TRBD2 matching over 15 bases. V lost 5 bases to trimming and J lost 4 bases; unmatched junction nucleotides: 12. Germline V lookup: CDR1 MGHRA, CDR2 YSYEKL. The CDR3 is 18 amino acids. For the CDR3, the DNA is TGCGCCAGCAGCTCCCCTCGGACTAGCGGGAGGGGCGTATACGAGCAGTACTTC. Translating it yields CASSSPRTSGRGVYEQYF.

Only a few counts were recorded for this clonotype. The chain combines TRBV6-1 with TRBJ2-1, with D perhaps TRBD2 (6 bases). The CDR3 spans 15 residues. V was cut by 7 bases and J by 2 bases, with 15 bases left in between. The germline gives CDR1 MNHNS, CDR2 SASEGT. The DNA of the CDR3 is TGTGCCAGCACCCCTGGCGGGGTTGCCTACAATGAGCAGTTCTTC. Translated: CASTPGGVAYNEQFF.

The sample holds a few counts of this clonotype. The chain joins TRBV6-4 to TRBJ1-1; no firm D call. Germline-derived CDR1 and CDR2 are MRHNA and SNTAGT. V was cut by 6 bases and J by 0 bases, with 23 bases left in between. There are 18 residues in the CDR3. CDR3 sequence: CASRNERVRGMMNTEAFF. The CDR3 coding sequence is TGTGCCAGCAGGAACGAGAGGGTGAGAGGGATGATGAACACTGAAGCTTTCTTT.

The rearrangement uses TRBV7-9 and TRBJ1-1; no clear D. The CDR3 extends over 12 amino acids. Between the trimmed V and J ends, which lost 8 bases and 1 base, there was a span of 8 bases. Germline values: CDR1 SEHNR, CDR2 FQNEAQ (reference sequence). For the CDR3, the DNA is TGTGCCAGCTTGTGGGAGAACACTGAAGCTTTCTTT. It translates to CASLWENTEAFF.

The genes are TRBV5-1 and TRBJ2-1, with 8 bases aligning to TRBD1. Germline V gene data show CDR1 as SGHRS and CDR2 as YFSETQ. V shed 1 base, J shed 7 bases, and the junction held 7 bases outside the gene matches. This CDR3 region has 15 residues. DNA of the CDR3: TGCGCCAGCAGCTTGTCAGGGGGCGCCAGGAATGAGCAGTTCTTC. As protein: CASSLSGGARNEQFF.

For this clonotype: The junction shows a germline mismatch at one end, possibly a read error. This chain joins TRBV15 and TRBJ2-1; the match to TRBD2 covers 10 bases. The CDR3 has 12 amino acids. The germline V gene has CDR1 LNHNV and CDR2 YYDKDF (reference sequence). DNA of the CDR3: TGTGCCACCAGCAGCACCGGACTAGCGGAGGTCTTC. Translated, it gives CATSSTGLAEVF. Together with reference TRBV15 and TRBJ2-1, the CDR3 gives the full variable domain: DAMVIQNPRYQVTQFGKPVTLSCSQTLNHNVMYWYQQKSSQAPKLLFHYYDKDFNNEADTPDNFQSRRPNTSFCFLDIRSPGLGDTAMYLCATSSTGLAEVFGPGTRLTVL.

This clonotype was seen repeatedly, ten times or more. This chain joins TRBV2 and TRBJ1-3, with no clear D. This CDR3 contains 15 residues. Germline CDR1 SNHLY, CDR2 FYNNEI. Trimming took 6 bases from V and 3 from J, leaving 15 bases between them. The CDR3 region is CASRDLRLLGNTIYF. CDR3 nucleotides: TGTGCCAGCAGAGACCTAAGGTTGCTTGGAAACACCATATATTTT.

This clonotype is medium-sized in the sample. The CDR3 sequence: CASSRLMSLGDSPLHF. CDR3 nucleotide sequence: TGCGCCAGCAGCCGCCTCATGTCGTTAGGGGATTCACCCCTCCACTTT. The chain is built from TRBV4-1 and TRBJ1-6; tentative D call: TRBD1 (5 bases). The CDR3 is made up of 16 amino acids. The germline V and J ends were trimmed by 4 bases and 8 bases, with 18 bases remaining between them. Looked up from germline, CDR1 is MGHRA and CDR2 is YSYEKL.

The chain recombines TRBV7-3 with TRBJ2-3; 9 positions match TRBD1. CDR3 size: 16 residues. Trimming took 5 bases from V and 4 from J; bases not matched to a gene: 10. Germline values: CDR1 SGHTA, CDR2 FQGTGA. In DNA, the CDR3 is TGTGCCAGCAGCCGCCTCGGACAGGGGTGGCCAGATACGCAGTATTTT. Translating it yields CASSRLGQGWPDTQYF. The whole variable domain, filled in from reference TRBV7-3 and TRBJ2-3, reads GAGVSQTPSNKVTEKGKYVELRCDPISGHTALYWYRQSLGQGPEFLIYFQGTGAADDSGLPNDRFFAVRPEGSVSTLKIQRTERGDSAVYLCASSRLGQGWPDTQYFGPGTRLTVL.

As for this clonotype: The junction shows a germline mismatch at one end, possibly a read error. The gene calls are TRBV29-1 and TRBJ1-1; D ambiguous. CDR1 and CDR2 (germline): SQVTM, ANQGSEA. The CDR3 runs 13 residues. The DNA for the CDR3 is TGCATCGTTGAACTTCCCGGGAACACTGAAGCTTTCTTT. Its protein is CIVELPGNTEAFF.

This clonotype has more than one count but fewer than ten. V is TRBV11-2 and J is TRBJ2-5, with unresolved D. The CDR3 totals 15 residues. Germline assignment: CDR1 SGHAT and CDR2 FQNNGV. V was clipped by 5 bases and J by 1 base, with 14 bases between them. The CDR3: CASSPGRNFQETQYF. In DNA, the CDR3 is TGTGCCAGCAGCCCAGGACGGAACTTCCAAGAGACCCAGTACTTC.

The table lists this clonotype with many counts. The rearrangement joins TRBV20-1 to TRBJ2-7, with D possibly matching TRBD1 (6 bases). The CDR3 loop spans 14 amino acids. The germline V gene encodes CDR1 DFQATT and CDR2 SNEGSKA (reference sequence). V shed 5 bases and J shed 4 bases, with 18 bases lying between them. The CDR3 here is CSASTGPNPYEQYV. In DNA form, the CDR3 reads TGCAGTGCTTCGACAGGCCCCAACCCTTACGAGCAGTACGTC.

This clonotype was counted many times. The rearrangement joins TRBV30 to TRBJ2-3; 7 nucleotides agree with TRBD1. Germline-derived CDR1 and CDR2 are GTSNPN and SVGIG (reference sequence). The CDR3 contains 15 residues. After removal of 1 base from V and 3 bases from J, the junction contained 7 bases not matched to a gene. The CDR3 sequence is CAWSGRDSMTDTQYF. The CDR3 bases are TGTGCCTGGAGTGGACGGGACAGCATGACAGATACGCAGTATTTT.

The J gene is TRBJ1-5, the V gene TRBV7-9, with D hard to call. The germline CDR1 and CDR2 sequences are SEHNR and FQNEAQ (reference sequence). CDR3 length: 14 amino acids. V dropped 8 bases and J dropped 3 bases, with 14 bases sitting between them. This CDR3 is CASAAAETNQPQHF. The CDR3 nucleotides are TGTGCCAGCGCCGCCGCGGAGACCAATCAGCCCCAGCATTTT.

This clonotype appeared a few times. CDR3 amino acids: CSVEIGGQEGYTF. In nucleotides, the CDR3 is TGCAGCGTTGAGATTGGGGGTCAGGAGGGCTACACCTTC. This chain connects TRBV29-1 to TRBJ1-2; tentatively, D is TRBD1 (5 bases). V lost 3 bases and J 8 bases, leaving 16 bases between the germline ends. The germline V gene has CDR1 SQVTM and CDR2 ANQGSEA. This CDR3 has 13 residues.

Concerning this clonotype: One base away lies a much larger clone, so this may be a sequencing read error. The chain carries TRBV6-5 and TRBJ2-7; 10 bases line up with TRBD1. With 5 bases clipped from V and 4 bases from J, the junction kept 5 bases outside the gene matches. The CDR3 runs 14 residues. The V gene's germline CDR1 is MNHEY and CDR2 SVGAGI. This CDR3 is CASSRTGGGYEQYF. Written as DNA, the CDR3 is TGTGCCAGCAGTCGGACAGGGGGTGGGTACGAGCAGTACTTC.

The V and J genes are TRBV20-1 and TRBJ2-3; D gene uncertain. CDR3 length equals 11 residues. Germline CDR1 and CDR2: DFQATT and SNEGSKA (reference sequence). V was shortened by 6 bases and J by 3 bases, with 7 bases between the two germline ends. DNA of the CDR3: TGCAGTGCCCCCCAGACAGATACGCAGTATTTT. Its translation: CSAPQTDTQYF.

This clonotype occurred many times. This chain connects TRBV5-6 to TRBJ2-7; no firm D call. Germline-derived CDR1 and CDR2 are SGHDT and YYEEEE. V shed 0 bases and J shed 1 base, with 8 bases lying between them. The CDR3 contains 14 residues. The CDR3 region is CASSLGIRSYEQYF. CDR3 bases: TGTGCCAGCAGCTTGGGAATAAGATCCTACGAGCAGTACTTC.

This chain connects TRBV20-1 to TRBJ2-7; 9 nucleotides agree with TRBD2. This CDR3 spans 14 amino acids. The germline CDR1 and CDR2 sequences are DFQATT and SNEGSKA (reference sequence). CDR3 sequence reads: CSGLANRIPYEQYF. CDR3 nucleotide sequence: TGCAGCGGACTAGCGAATCGAATCCCCTACGAGCAGTACTTC.

Turning to this clonotype: This may be a read error, as it is one base from a much larger clone. The conserved final phenylalanine or tryptophan is absent from the CDR3, which likely points to a read error. The V call is TRBV6-4, the J call TRBJ2-2; D is unclear. The CDR3 spans 12 residues. Germline V gives CDR1 MRHNA, CDR2 SNTAGT. Trimming shortened V by 6 bases and J by 7 bases, and 9 bases separated the two germline ends. As DNA, the CDR3 is TGTGCCAGCAGGGATGACAACGGGGAGCTGTTTTCT. Translation gives CASRDDNGELFS.

This clonotype was seen a handful of times. The rearrangement links TRBV10-3 to TRBJ2-7; D remains unclear. V was trimmed by 7 bases and J by 1 base, leaving 17 bases between them. Per the germline V gene, CDR1 is ENHRY and CDR2 is SYGVKD. The CDR3 is 15 amino acids. CDR3 sequence (DNA): TGTGCCATCACCGATATCTCAGGTGAATCCTACGAGCAGTACTTC. Translated, it gives CAITDISGESYEQYF.

Comments on this clonotype: Being one base from a much bigger clone, this may be a read error. This chain uses TRBV5-1 with TRBJ2-5, with 8 bases aligning to TRBD1. V lost 0 bases to trimming and J lost 5 bases; unmatched junction nucleotides: 6. In germline, CDR1 is SGHRS, CDR2 YFSETQ. The CDR3 loop spans 15 amino acids. The CDR3 reads CASSLAGTGDETQYF. DNA of the CDR3: TGCGCCAGCAGCTTGGCGGGGACAGGAGATGAGACCCAGTACTTC.